This entry features one TCR beta chain sequence. The target antigen is unknown. TCRdb keeps only in-frame clones here, not all; method: immunoSEQ multiplex PCR. The table has about 88,000 clones, about 94% seen once. V lost 8 bases, J lost 3 bases, and 11 bases lay in between. The CDR3 runs 13 residues. Germline V gives CDR1 MNHNY, CDR2 SVGAGI (reference sequence). This sample stems from a study of graft-versus-host responses after intestinal transplantation. Regarding the study as a whole: Marrow from the recipient contained GvH clones, some of which had appeared first in ileum or blood. Patients who carried graft-donor T cell macrochimerism also had high graft-versus-host to host-versus-graft clonal ratios in their allografts.

This TCR derives from a human donor who was the organ donor for an intestinal transplant. The source was unstimulated CD4+ T cells sorted from spleen or lymph node cells, collected before transplant. J is TRBJ1-5 and V is TRBV6-6; D possibly corresponds to TRBD1 (6 bases). In DNA, the CDR3 is TGTGCCAGCTCCGGGGGCATCAATCAGCCCCAGCATTTT. Its protein is CASSGGINQPQHF.